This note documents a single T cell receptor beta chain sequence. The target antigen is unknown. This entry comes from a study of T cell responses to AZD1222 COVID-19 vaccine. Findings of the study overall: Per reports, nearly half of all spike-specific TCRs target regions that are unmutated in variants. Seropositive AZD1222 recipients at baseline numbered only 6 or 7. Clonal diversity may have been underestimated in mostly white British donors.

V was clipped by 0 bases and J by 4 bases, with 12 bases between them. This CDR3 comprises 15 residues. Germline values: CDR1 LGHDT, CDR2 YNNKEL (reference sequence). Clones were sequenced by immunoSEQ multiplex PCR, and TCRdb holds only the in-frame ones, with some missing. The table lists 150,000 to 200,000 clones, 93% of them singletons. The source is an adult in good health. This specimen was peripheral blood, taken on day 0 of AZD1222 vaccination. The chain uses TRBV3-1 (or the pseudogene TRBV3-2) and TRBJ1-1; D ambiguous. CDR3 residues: CASSQDRNRRTEAFF. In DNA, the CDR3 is TGTGCCAGCAGCCAAGACCGAAACAGACGCACTGAAGCTTTCTTT.